This T cell receptor beta chain was sequenced for a study of cytomegalovirus exposure and HLA in healthy donors. V gave up 5 bases and J gave up 8 bases; unmatched junction bases: 20. Germline CDR1 is SEHNR and CDR2 is FQNEAQ (reference sequence). This CDR3 has 18 amino acids. The PCR employed 60 Vbeta primers together with 13 Jbeta primers. Produced via immunoSEQ multiplex PCR; TCRdb's table is partial and in-frame only. The sample has 100,000 to 150,000 clones; roughly 68% are singletons. This TCR was sampled from a woman between 50 and 59 years old in good health and CMV-seropositive. The sample comprised PBMCs. This chain connects TRBV7-9 to TRBJ1-2; 10 positions match TRBD1. Here the CDR3 DNA reads TGTGCCAGCAGCCGTACTCGACAGGGGGCGGATCGGGGAGTGGGCTACACCTTC. It translates to CASSRTRQGADRGVGYTF.